This T cell receptor (beta chain) was found in a study of blood T cells in healthy people across ages. Primed by a sample-barcoded 5' primer and a J-beta primer mix, a second PCR proceeded for 7 to 11 cycles. Every individual sample yielded 2.5 million or more paired-end reads (each containing CDR3). TCRdb itself ran the 5' RACE reads through MiXCR, one entry per CDR3 protein. This table holds approximately 700,000 distinct CDR3 sequences, about 30% found once. Study-wide results and limits: Relative to aged donors, long-lived donors carried more naive CD4+ cells and displayed higher diversity.

This CDR3 is 14 amino acids long. CDR1 and CDR2 (germline): MNHEY, SVGAGI. They isolated at least 6 million PBMCs from each sample. Per individual sample, total RNA of at least 5 micrograms was extracted. For this clonotype: What it recognizes is unknown.

The source of this sequence is a woman of 80 years or more in good health. Input material: blood. The chain combines TRBV6-5 with TRBJ2-4; 11 bases map to TRBD1. Matching the DNA end better, TRBJ2-7 makes the J call doubtful. The CDR3 sequence is CASSYGTGGHEQYF. CDR3 DNA: TGTGCCAGCAGTTACGGGACAGGGGGACACGAGCAGTACTTC.